The clone carrying this T cell receptor beta chain was counted between two and nine times. Its cognate antigen is unknown. CDR3 length: 11 amino acids. Trimming cost V 3 bases and J 10 bases, with 7 bases left between them. Per the germline V gene, CDR1 is SGHDN and CDR2 is FVKESK. This specimen belongs to a study of T cell repertoires in cytomegalovirus infection. As for the study in general: Public TCR beta signatures marked donors with CMV infection and the matching HLA.

Points from the study as a whole: There were carriers of CMV plus the relevant HLA, and cumulative public TCR beta family frequency identified them. Ex vivo responses were dominated by HLA-C-restricted CMV-specific TCR beta clonotypes.

One entry per CDR3 protein, called by TCRdb with MiXCR from the reads. Seen here are some 200,000 distinct CDR3 sequences, more than 9% observed once, and the top ten hold about 4.2%. The TCR originated in a human donor in good health (CMV status not recorded). Some clones in this sample may be carry-over from other donors' samples. The sample comprised PBMCs. The rearrangement links TRBV14 to TRBJ2-1; maybe TRBD2 (5 bases). The DNA for the CDR3 is TGTGCCAGCAGCCAGAGGGCGGAGCAGTTCTTC. This translates into CASSQRAEQFF.